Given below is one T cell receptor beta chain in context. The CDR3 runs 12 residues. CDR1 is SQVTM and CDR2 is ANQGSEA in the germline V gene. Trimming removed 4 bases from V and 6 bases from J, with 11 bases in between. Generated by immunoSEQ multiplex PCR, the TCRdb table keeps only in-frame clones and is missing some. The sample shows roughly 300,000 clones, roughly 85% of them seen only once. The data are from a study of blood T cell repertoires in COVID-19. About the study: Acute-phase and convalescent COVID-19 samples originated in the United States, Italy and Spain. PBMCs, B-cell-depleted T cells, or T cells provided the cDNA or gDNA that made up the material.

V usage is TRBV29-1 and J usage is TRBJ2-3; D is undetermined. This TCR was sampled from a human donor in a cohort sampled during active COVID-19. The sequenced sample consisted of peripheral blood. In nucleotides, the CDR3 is TGCAGCGTTGTGTTTAATTCGGATACGCAGTATTTT. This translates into CSVVFNSDTQYF.